The rows below give T cell receptor beta chains drawn from one sample of a study of CD8 T cells in Susac syndrome. MiXCR, run by TCRdb on the immunoSEQ multiplex PCR reads, gives a single entry per CDR3 protein. This table holds around 200,000 distinct CDR3 sequences, roughly 95% found once. Sequencing was carried out using CD4+ T cells from PBMCs. The origin of the receptors is a human donor with multiple sclerosis. CDR3s include the opening cysteine and the closing phenylalanine or tryptophan. A D gene is named only where the DNA matches it firmly. The size field is filled for only some rows; it gives once, few, many or a size class.

V,size,D,J,CDR3,DNA
TRBV28,.,TRBD2,TRBJ2-1,CASLGVAGELYNEQFF,TGTGCCAGCCTGGGCGTTGCGGGGGAACTCTACAATGAGCAGTTCTTC
TRBV29-1,.,.,TRBJ2-1,CSVETRNEQFF,TGCAGCGTTGAAACCCGGAATGAGCAGTTCTTC
TRBV29-1,.,.,TRBJ1-5,CSVDLGGSNQPQHF,TGCAGCGTTGACCTGGGTGGTAGCAATCAGCCCCAGCATTTT
TRBV18,.,.,TRBJ2-5,CASSPLGLQETQYF,TGTGCCAGCTCACCCCTCGGCCTCCAAGAGACCCAGTACTTC
TRBV20-1,.,.,TRBJ1-1,CSALRGGATEAFF,TGCAGTGCGCTACGCGGGGGGGCTACTGAAGCTTTCTTT
TRBV12-3/TRBV12-4,.,.,TRBJ2-2,CASSILRGGELFF,TGTGCCAGCAGTATTTTGCGGGGAGGGGAGCTGTTTTTT
TRBV7-2,once,.,TRBJ2-3,CASSPDRNTDTQYF,TGTGCCAGCAGCCCGGACAGAAACACAGATACGCAGTATTTT
TRBV29-1,.,.,TRBJ2-7,CSVGGGGDLYEQYF,TGCAGCGTTGGGGGAGGGGGCGACCTCTACGAGCAGTACTTC
TRBV11-2,.,.,TRBJ1-1,CASSLGDRNTEAFF,TGTGCCAGCAGCTTAGGCGACAGGAACACTGAAGCTTTCTTT
TRBV3-1,.,TRBD1,TRBJ2-5,CASSSGTGQETQYF,TGTGCCAGCAGCTCGGGGACAGGACAAGAGACCCAGTACTTC
TRBV11-1,.,.,TRBJ2-7,CASSSQWGNEQYF,TGTGCCAGCAGCTCCCAGTGGGGAAACGAGCAGTACTTC
TRBV15,.,.,TRBJ2-4,CATSRTQGNIQYF,TGTGCCACCAGCAGAACACAGGGAAACATTCAGTACTTC
TRBV9,.,.,TRBJ2-1,CASSPTGYSYNEQFF,TGTGCCAGCAGCCCAACAGGGTACTCCTACAATGAGCAGTTCTTC
TRBV6-2/TRBV6-3,.,.,TRBJ1-2,CASSYLDKNGYTF,TGTGCCAGCAGTTACCTGGACAAGAATGGCTACACCTTC
TRBV29-1,.,.,TRBJ2-7,CSVLPTGSEQYF,TGCAGCGTTCTACCTACAGGGTCCGAGCAGTACTTC
TRBV7-2,.,TRBD2,TRBJ2-2,CASSFSGGAGTGELFF,TGTGCCAGCAGCTTTAGCGGGGGGGCCGGCACCGGGGAGCTGTTTTTT
TRBV6-4,.,.,TRBJ2-5,CASSETPVGTQYF,TGTGCCAGCAGTGAGACGCCTGTGGGGACCCAGTACTTC
TRBV5-4,.,TRBD2,TRBJ2-5,CASSLAGTRETQYF,TGTGCCAGCAGCTTGGCCGGGACTAGAGAGACCCAGTACTTC
TRBV20-1,.,.,TRBJ2-3,CSAGLLDTQYF,TGCAGTGCTGGGTTATTAGATACGCAGTATTTT
TRBV7-9,.,TRBD2,TRBJ2-1,CASSQTSGGTEQFF,TGTGCCAGCAGCCAGACTAGCGGGGGGACTGAGCAGTTCTTC
TRBV7-8,.,.,TRBJ2-5,CASSSQGGSMETQYF,TGTGCCAGCAGCTCCCAAGGGGGTAGCATGGAGACCCAGTACTTC
TRBV29-1,.,TRBD1,TRBJ1-2,CSVEGDSRDYTF,TGCAGCGTTGAAGGGGACAGTCGAGACTACACCTTC
TRBV6-2/TRBV6-3,.,.,TRBJ1-6,CASRQEAYNSPLHF,TGTGCCAGCAGACAGGAAGCCTATAATTCACCCCTCCACTTT
TRBV7-8,.,.,TRBJ1-2,CASSYNERYGYTF,TGTGCCAGCAGCTACAATGAGCGATATGGCTACACCTTC
TRBV20-1,.,TRBD1,TRBJ2-5,CSASQPGGRKTQYF,TGCAGTGCTAGCCAACCAGGGGGCAGGAAGACCCAGTACTTC
TRBV9,.,.,TRBJ2-3,CASSVDKDTQYF,TGTGCCAGCAGCGTAGATAAAGATACGCAGTATTTT
TRBV30,few,TRBD1,TRBJ1-5,CAWSQGQGNQPQHF,TGTGCCTGGAGTCAGGGACAGGGGAATCAGCCCCAGCATTTT
TRBV12-3/TRBV12-4,once,.,TRBJ2-5,CASSLRSGETQYF,TGTGCCAGCAGTTTAAGGTCGGGCGAGACCCAGTACTTC
TRBV20-1,.,TRBD2,TRBJ2-1,CSAPGLGTTNNEQFF,TGCAGTGCCCCCGGGCTGGGGACTACCAACAATGAGCAGTTCTTC
TRBV5-1,.,.,TRBJ2-1,CASSLPTVGEQFF,TGCGCCAGCAGCTTGCCGACAGTCGGGGAGCAGTTCTTC
TRBV6-2/TRBV6-3,.,.,TRBJ1-2,CASSSVGNYGYTF,TGTGCCAGCAGTTCGGTAGGGAACTATGGCTACACCTTC
TRBV4-2,.,.,TRBJ2-2,CASSQASGGFGELFF,TGTGCCAGCAGCCAAGCCTCGGGCGGGTTTGGGGAGCTGTTTTTT
TRBV3-1,.,.,TRBJ1-2,CASSARGGRANYGYTF,TGTGCCAGCAGCGCACGGGGGGGAAGAGCTAACTATGGCTACACCTTC
TRBV5-4,.,.,TRBJ1-2,CASSSKTDYGYTF,TGTGCCAGCAGCTCGAAGACAGACTATGGCTACACCTTC
TRBV5-6,.,TRBD2,TRBJ2-4,CASSLGGRGEAGNIQYF,TGTGCCAGCAGCTTGGGCGGGAGAGGGGAAGCAGGAAACATTCAGTACTTC
TRBV18,.,.,TRBJ2-5,CASSPTGETQYF,TGTGCCAGCTCACCGACGGGGGAGACCCAGTACTTC
TRBV20-1,.,.,TRBJ1-2,CSASSGQGPYGYTF,TGCAGTGCTAGCTCAGGGCAGGGCCCCTATGGCTACACCTTC
TRBV20-1,once,.,TRBJ2-7,CSARVPGSLYEQYF,TGCAGTGCTAGGGTCCCAGGAAGCCTCTACGAGCAGTACTTC
TRBV20-1,.,.,TRBJ2-1,CSATGSHNEQFF,TGCAGTGCCACGGGCTCGCACAATGAGCAGTTCTTC
TRBV5-1,once,TRBD2,TRBJ2-3,CASSLTGGPADTQYF,TGCGCCAGCAGCTTAACGGGGGGTCCGGCAGATACGCAGTATTTT
TRBV23-1,.,.,TRBJ2-5,CASSPPRQGQHQETQYF,TGCGCCAGCAGTCCACCCCGTCAAGGACAGCACCAAGAGACCCAGTACTTC
TRBV6-2/TRBV6-3,.,.,TRBJ2-6,CASSYGLISGANVLTF,TGTGCCAGCAGTTACGGCCTCATCTCTGGGGCCAACGTCCTGACTTTC
TRBV2,.,.,TRBJ1-5,CASSEGNQPQHF,TGTGCCAGCAGTGAGGGAAATCAGCCCCAGCATTTT
TRBV29-1,.,.,TRBJ1-2,CSVGSNVYGYTF,TGCAGCGTGGGGTCTAACGTCTATGGCTACACCTTC
TRBV3-1,few,.,TRBJ1-1,CASSQDRMNTEAFF,TGTGCCAGCAGCCAAGACCGGATGAACACTGAAGCTTTCTTT
TRBV20-1,.,TRBD2,TRBJ2-7,CSARDPGTRGDEQYF,TGCAGTGCTAGAGATCCTGGGACTAGGGGAGACGAGCAGTACTTC